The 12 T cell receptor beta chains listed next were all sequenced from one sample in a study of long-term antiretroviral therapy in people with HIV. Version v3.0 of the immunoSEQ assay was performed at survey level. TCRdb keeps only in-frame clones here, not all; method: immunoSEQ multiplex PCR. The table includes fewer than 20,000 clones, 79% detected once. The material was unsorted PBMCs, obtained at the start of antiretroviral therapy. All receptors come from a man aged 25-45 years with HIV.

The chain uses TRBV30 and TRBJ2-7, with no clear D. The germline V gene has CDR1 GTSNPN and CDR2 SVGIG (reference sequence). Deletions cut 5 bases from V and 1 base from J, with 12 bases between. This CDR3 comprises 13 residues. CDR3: CAWLSLESYEQYF. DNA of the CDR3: TGTGCCTGGTTATCCTTGGAATCCTACGAGCAGTACTTC. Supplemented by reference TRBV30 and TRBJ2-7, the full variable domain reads SQTIHQWPATLVQPVGSPLSLECTVEGTSNPNLYWYRQAAGRGLQLLFYSVGIGQISSEVPQNLSASRPQDRQFILSSKKLLLSDSGFYLCAWLSLESYEQYFGPGTRLTVT.

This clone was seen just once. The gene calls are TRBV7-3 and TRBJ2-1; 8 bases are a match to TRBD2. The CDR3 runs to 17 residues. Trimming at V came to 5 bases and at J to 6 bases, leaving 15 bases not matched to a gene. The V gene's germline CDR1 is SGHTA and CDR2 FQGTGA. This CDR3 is CASSLRGGGVVGNEQFF. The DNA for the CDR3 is TGTGCCAGCAGCCTCCGGGGGGGCGGAGTGGTGGGCAATGAGCAGTTCTTC. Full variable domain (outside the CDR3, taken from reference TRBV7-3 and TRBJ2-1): GAGVSQTPSNKVTEKGKYVELRCDPISGHTALYWYRQSLGQGPEFLIYFQGTGAADDSGLPNDRFFAVRPEGSVSTLKIQRTERGDSAVYLCASSLRGGGVVGNEQFFGPGTRLTVL.

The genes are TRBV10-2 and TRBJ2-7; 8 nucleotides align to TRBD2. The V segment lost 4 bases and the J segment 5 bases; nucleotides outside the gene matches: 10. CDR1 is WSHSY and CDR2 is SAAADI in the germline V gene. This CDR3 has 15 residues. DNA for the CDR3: TGCGCCAGCAGTGGGTATAGCGGGATGGCCCACGAGCAGTACTTC. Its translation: CASSGYSGMAHEQYF.

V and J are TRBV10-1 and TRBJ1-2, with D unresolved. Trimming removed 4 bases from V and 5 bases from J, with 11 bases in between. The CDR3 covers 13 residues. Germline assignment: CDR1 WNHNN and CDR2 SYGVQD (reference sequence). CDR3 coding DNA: TGCGCCAGCAGTGGAACAGTGCCTTATGGCTACACCTTC. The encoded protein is CASSGTVPYGYTF.

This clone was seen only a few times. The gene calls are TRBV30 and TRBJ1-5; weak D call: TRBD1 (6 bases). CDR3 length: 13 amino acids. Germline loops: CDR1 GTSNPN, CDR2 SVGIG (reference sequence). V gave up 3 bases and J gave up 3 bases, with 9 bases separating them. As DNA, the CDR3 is TGTGCCTGGAGGCAGGGGATCAATCAGCCCCAGCATTTT. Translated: CAWRQGINQPQHF.

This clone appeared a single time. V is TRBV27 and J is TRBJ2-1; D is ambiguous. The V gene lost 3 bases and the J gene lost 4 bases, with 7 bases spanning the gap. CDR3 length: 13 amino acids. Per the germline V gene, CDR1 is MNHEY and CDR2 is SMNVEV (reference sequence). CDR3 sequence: CASSLAVYNEQFF. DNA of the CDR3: TGTGCCAGCAGTTTGGCGGTTTACAATGAGCAGTTCTTC.

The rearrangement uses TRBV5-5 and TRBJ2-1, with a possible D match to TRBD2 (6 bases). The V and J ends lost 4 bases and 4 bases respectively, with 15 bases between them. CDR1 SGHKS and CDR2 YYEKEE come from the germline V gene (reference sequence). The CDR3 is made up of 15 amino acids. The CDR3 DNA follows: TGTGCCAGCAGCCTCGGGACTGGATATTACAATGAGCAGTTCTTC. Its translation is CASSLGTGYYNEQFF.

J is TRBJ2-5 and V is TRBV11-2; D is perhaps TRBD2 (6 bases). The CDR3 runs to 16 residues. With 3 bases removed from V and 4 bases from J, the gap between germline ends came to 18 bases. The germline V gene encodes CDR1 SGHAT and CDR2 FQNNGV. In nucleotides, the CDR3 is TGTGCCAGCAGCTTGAGTCTAGCGCCAAAGGGAGAGACCCAGTACTTC. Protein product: CASSLSLAPKGETQYF.

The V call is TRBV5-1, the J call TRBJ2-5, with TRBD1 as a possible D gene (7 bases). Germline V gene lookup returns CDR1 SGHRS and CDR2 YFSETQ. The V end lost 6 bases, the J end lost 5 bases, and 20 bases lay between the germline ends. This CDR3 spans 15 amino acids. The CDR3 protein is CASTPGGSGGETQYF. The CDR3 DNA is TGCGCCAGCACACCCGGGGGCTCAGGGGGGGAGACCCAGTACTTC.

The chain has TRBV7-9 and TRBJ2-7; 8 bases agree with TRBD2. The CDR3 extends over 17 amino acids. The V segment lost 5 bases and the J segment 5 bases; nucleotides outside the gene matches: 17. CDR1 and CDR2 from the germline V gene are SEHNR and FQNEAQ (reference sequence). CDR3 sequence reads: CASSLRGEVAGQHEQYF. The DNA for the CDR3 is TGTGCCAGCAGCCTAAGGGGTGAGGTAGCGGGACAACACGAGCAGTACTTC.

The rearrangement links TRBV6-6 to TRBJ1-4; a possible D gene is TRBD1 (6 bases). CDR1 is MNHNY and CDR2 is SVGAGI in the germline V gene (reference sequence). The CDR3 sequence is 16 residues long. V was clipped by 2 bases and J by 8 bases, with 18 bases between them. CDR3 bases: TGTGCCAGCAGTTACCTAGCGGGACACCTATACGAAAAACTGTTTTTT. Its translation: CASSYLAGHLYEKLFF.

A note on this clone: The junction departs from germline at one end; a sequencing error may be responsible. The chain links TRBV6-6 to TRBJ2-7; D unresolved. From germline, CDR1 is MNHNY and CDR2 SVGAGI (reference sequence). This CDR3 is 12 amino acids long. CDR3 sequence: CASSVDGYEQCF. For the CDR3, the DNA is TGTGCCAGCAGTGTTGACGGGTACGAGCAGTGCTTC.